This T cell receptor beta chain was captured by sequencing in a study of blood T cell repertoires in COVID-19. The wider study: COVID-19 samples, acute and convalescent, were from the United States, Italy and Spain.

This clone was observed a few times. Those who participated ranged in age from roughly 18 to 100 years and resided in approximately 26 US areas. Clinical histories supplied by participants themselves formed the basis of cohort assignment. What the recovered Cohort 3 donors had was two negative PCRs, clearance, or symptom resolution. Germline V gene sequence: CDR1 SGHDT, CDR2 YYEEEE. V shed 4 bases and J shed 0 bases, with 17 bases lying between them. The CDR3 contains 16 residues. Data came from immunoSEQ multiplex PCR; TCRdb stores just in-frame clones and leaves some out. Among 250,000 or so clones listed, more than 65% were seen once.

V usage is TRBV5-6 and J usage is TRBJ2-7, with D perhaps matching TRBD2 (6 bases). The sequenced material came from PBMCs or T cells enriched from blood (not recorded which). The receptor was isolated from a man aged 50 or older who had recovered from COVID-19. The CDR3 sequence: CASSPLRELASYEQYF. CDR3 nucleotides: TGTGCCAGCAGCCCGCTCAGGGAACTAGCCTCCTACGAGCAGTACTTC. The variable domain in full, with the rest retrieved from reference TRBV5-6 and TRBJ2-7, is DAGVTQSPTHLIKTRGQQVTLRCSPKSGHDTVSWYQQALGQGPQFIFQYYEEEERQRGNFPDRFSGHQFPNYSSELNVNALLLGDSALYLCASSPLRELASYEQYFGPGTRLTVT.